The present T cell receptor beta chain was sequenced within a study of monozygotic twins with inflammatory bowel disease. Input per TCR library consisted of around 3.5 ug of total RNA. Each sample had eight separate cDNA synthesis reactions. Reanalyzing the 5' RACE reads, TCRdb keeps one entry per CDR3 protein, without DNA. The ten most abundant clones cover 2% to 2.5% of a sample with 120,000 to 150,000 distinct CDR3 sequences. With respect to this clonotype: What it recognizes is unknown.

Germline V gene data show CDR1 as KGHSH and CDR2 as LQKENI. This CDR3 has 15 amino acids. Broader study findings: Compared with healthy twins, IBD patients shared fewer clonotypes with others, especially with disease activity. Repertoire similarity did not separate concordant from discordant twins, possibly from limited power.

This chain joins TRBV18 and TRBJ1-4; TCRdb lists TRBD1, though no DNA is available to test this call. Sequencing used blood. This clonotype was obtained from a human donor with ulcerative colitis or Crohn's disease, or a healthy co-twin of an affected twin (not recorded which). CDR3 sequence: CASSPRGPGNEKLFF.